The sequence of this TCR beta chain was determined in a study of cytomegalovirus exposure and HLA in healthy donors. Across the whole study: The 95 to 150 validation repertoires were produced on the same platform as the approximately 620 repertoires of the first cohort. This was reported in a later analysis.

Study conclusions and caveats: According to a subsequent analysis, TCR clusters identified in the first cohort showed a tendency to co-occur across the 100 to 150 validation repertoires.

Clones were read by immunoSEQ multiplex PCR, and TCRdb kept only the in-frame ones, dropping some. The sample records under 200,000 clones, about 89% being singletons. To note about this clone: Its antigen remains unknown.

This TCR derives from a woman between 18 and 30 years old in good health and CMV-seropositive. Source material: PBMCs.

The CDR3 nucleotides are TGTGCCAGCAGCTTCGGACAGGGGATTGCAACTAATGAAAAACTGTTTTTT. This gives the protein CASSFGQGIATNEKLFF. This chain connects TRBV5-8 to TRBJ1-4; the match to TRBD1 covers 9 bases. The CDR3 has 17 residues. The V gene end was trimmed by 2 bases and the J gene end by 0 bases; junction bases not matched to a gene: 5. The germline gives CDR1 SGHTS, CDR2 YDEGEE. The entire variable domain, with the rest obtained from reference TRBV5-8 and TRBJ1-4, is as follows: EAGVTQSPTHLIKTRGQQATLRCSPISGHTSVYWYQQALGLGLQFLLWYDEGEERNRGNFPPRFSGRQFPNYSSELNVNALELEDSALYLCASSFGQGIATNEKLFFGSGTQLSVL.